Listed below are T cell receptor beta chains from one sample, sequenced in a study of naive and memory T cell subsets. TCRdb processed the UMI-ligation and nested PCR reads anew with MiXCR; each CDR3 protein has one entry. The sample gives 70,000 to 95,000 distinct CDR3 sequences, about 7% of which show up once; roughly 1.5% is in the top ten. Sequencing input: central memory CD4+ T cells from blood. These receptors all come from a human donor in good health. CDR3s include the opening cysteine and the closing phenylalanine or tryptophan. D genes are given only for firm matches. Only part of the rows carry a size: once, few, many, or a class if the clone is expanded.

length	J	size	D	V	DNA	CDR3
13	TRBJ1-2	many	TRBD1	TRBV3-1	TGTGCCAGCAGCCGACAGGGGGCGGAGGGCTACACCTTC	CASSRQGAEGYTF
14	TRBJ2-7	NA	TRBD2	TRBV7-2	TGTGCCAGCAGCTTGGGGGGGAAACCCTACGAGCAGTACTTC	CASSLGGKPYEQYF
14	TRBJ1-6	many	NA	TRBV7-2	TGTGCCAGCAGCTCCGGACGGTTAAATTCACCCCTCCACTTT	CASSSGRLNSPLHF
17	TRBJ2-3	many	NA	TRBV3-1	TGTGCCAGCAGCCAAAGTTTATTCGGGACGGAGACAGATACGCAGTATTTT	CASSQSLFGTETDTQYF
14	TRBJ1-5	many	TRBD1	TRBV28	TGTGCCAGCAGTTTAAGGACAGGGGGTCAGCCCCAGCATTTT	CASSLRTGGQPQHF
15	TRBJ1-1	many	NA	TRBV7-8	TGTGCCAGCAGCCCGACAAGGACCGAGAACACTGAAGCTTTCTTT	CASSPTRTENTEAFF
15	TRBJ2-3	NA	NA	TRBV7-2	TGTGCCAGCAGCTTAGCAGGAGGGGGGCCAGATACGCAGTATTTT	CASSLAGGGPDTQYF
17	TRBJ2-2	NA	TRBD2	TRBV20-1	TGCAGTGCCCACCTCCTAGCGGGGGGGCCGAACACCGGGGAGCTGTTTTTT	CSAHLLAGGPNTGELFF
13	TRBJ2-7	few	TRBD2	TRBV20-1	TGCAGTGCCCCCCGGGGGACTACAAACGAGCAGTACTTC	CSAPRGTTNEQYF
15	TRBJ1-4	many	NA	TRBV7-2	TGTGCCAGCAGCTTAGGGGGACGGCTTAATGAAAAACTGTTTTTT	CASSLGGRLNEKLFF
12	TRBJ1-1	many	NA	TRBV7-9	TGTGCCAGCAGCTTAGAGGGAACGTCGGCTTTCTTT	CASSLEGTSAFF
14	TRBJ1-5	few	NA	TRBV7-2	TGTGCCAGCAGCTTAAGAACCAACAATCAGCCCCAGCATTTT	CASSLRTNNQPQHF
15	TRBJ2-7	many	TRBD1	TRBV15	TGTGCCACCAGCAGTGGGACAGGGCGCCTATACGAGCAGTACTTC	CATSSGTGRLYEQYF
13	TRBJ1-5	many	NA	TRBV19	TGTGCCAGTGGGGGGGGGTTCTCCAGGCCCCAGCATTTT	CASGGGFSRPQHF
16	TRBJ2-3	many	NA	TRBV11-1	TGTGCCAGCAGCTTTGGTTCTTTGGGGGACACAGATACGCAGTATTTT	CASSFGSLGDTDTQYF
13	TRBJ1-1	many	NA	TRBV29-1	TGCAGCGGTAAAGACGGGGGGGATACTGAAGCTTTCTTT	CSGKDGGDTEAFF
15	TRBJ2-5	few	NA	TRBV7-9	TGTGCCAGCAGCTTAGAGATGACGGGTTCGGGACCCCAGTACTTC	CASSLEMTGSGPQYF
12	TRBJ2-5	few	TRBD2	TRBV29-1	TGCAACGCCGGGGGGGGCGTGGAGACCCAGTACTTC	CNAGGGVETQYF
15	TRBJ2-4	many	NA	TRBV7-2	TGTGCCAGCAGCCCGACGGTCCTTTTGGAAAACATTCAGTACTTC	CASSPTVLLENIQYF
15	TRBJ2-7	few	TRBD1	TRBV10-3	TGTGCCATCAGTGAAGGGCCCAGGGGGTCCTACGAGCAGTACTTC	CAISEGPRGSYEQYF
15	TRBJ2-3	NA	NA	TRBV20-1	TGCAGTGCTACCCGCAGCGGGACAAGCACAGATACGCAGTATTTT	CSATRSGTSTDTQYF
15	TRBJ1-5	many	TRBD1	TRBV7-2	TGTGCCAGCAGCGCCGCTGACAGGGGCAATCAGCCCCAGCATTTT	CASSAADRGNQPQHF
17	TRBJ1-5	many	NA	TRBV20-1	TGCAGTGCTAGAGGTTTCATCGGGGGCATAAGCAATCAGCCCCAGCATTTT	CSARGFIGGISNQPQHF
14	TRBJ1-2	many	NA	TRBV4-2	TGTGCCAGCAGCCAAGAACCTGAACAGGCGGGCTACACCTTC	CASSQEPEQAGYTF
11	TRBJ2-7	medium-sized	NA	TRBV6-2/TRBV6-3	TGTGCCAGCAGTTTCAGTTACGAGCAGTACTTC	CASSFSYEQYF
17	TRBJ1-5	many	NA	TRBV18	TGTGCCAGCTCACCAATTGGGACAATGGGAGGCAATCAGCCCCAGCATTTT	CASSPIGTMGGNQPQHF
17	TRBJ1-2	NA	TRBD1	TRBV4-2	TGTGCCAGCAGACGGAGCGGGACAGGGGTGGCAAACTATGGCTACACCTTC	CASRRSGTGVANYGYTF
14	TRBJ2-1	few	NA	TRBV12-3/TRBV12-4	TGTGCCAGCAGACGATGGGACGGAGACAATGAGCAGTTCTTC	CASRRWDGDNEQFF
14	TRBJ2-1	many	TRBD2	TRBV19	TGTGCCACCAGCGGGAGGTACTCCTACAATGAGCAGTTCTTC	CATSGRYSYNEQFF
15	TRBJ2-3	few	TRBD2	TRBV7-2	TGTGCCAGCAGCTTAGGCGGCGGGGGGCCAGATACGCAGTATTTT	CASSLGGGGPDTQYF
12	TRBJ1-3	many	NA	TRBV20-1	TGCAGTGCGTCCGAACGGCCGGGGGAGATATATTTT	CSASERPGEIYF
16	TRBJ1-3	NA	TRBD1	TRBV12-3/TRBV12-4	TGTGCCAGCAGTCCTCGACAGGGAGTCAGTGGAAACACCATATATTTT	CASSPRQGVSGNTIYF
16	TRBJ2-1	few	TRBD2	TRBV6-4	TGTGCCAGCAGTGACAGGGCTAGCGGGAGTAAGAATGAGCAGTTCTTC	CASSDRASGSKNEQFF
16	TRBJ2-5	NA	TRBD2	TRBV9	TGTGCCAGCAGCGTAGGGGTAGCGGGTGCTGGAGAGACCCAGTACTTC	CASSVGVAGAGETQYF
14	TRBJ1-2	NA	NA	TRBV27	TGTGCCGCCGCCCCGCGGGGAGCCAACTATGGCTACACCTTC	CAAAPRGANYGYTF
13	TRBJ1-2	many	NA	TRBV3-1	TGTGCCAGCAGCCAAAGCTCCATCGGGGGCTACACCTTC	CASSQSSIGGYTF
16	TRBJ2-3	few	TRBD2	TRBV24-1	TGTGCCACCAGTGAAATAGCGGGAGGGCCTTTCGGTACGCAGTATTTT	CATSEIAGGPFGTQYF
18	TRBJ2-3	many	TRBD2	TRBV12-3/TRBV12-4	TGTGCCAGCAGTTTCTTCAGCGGGGGCCCCAAATTCCGAGATACGCAGTATTTT	CASSFFSGGPKFRDTQYF
15	TRBJ1-6	many	NA	TRBV5-5	TGTGCCAGCAGCTTATCAGGCCCCATTACATCACCCCTCCACTTT	CASSLSGPITSPLHF
11	TRBJ1-1	many	NA	TRBV2	TGTGCCAGCAAGGACAGCCCTGAAGCTTTCTTT	CASKDSPEAFF
13	TRBJ1-5	many	NA	TRBV25-1	TGTGCCAGCAGTGACGGGTTCAATCAGCCCCAGCATTTT	CASSDGFNQPQHF
11	TRBJ1-5	many	NA	TRBV20-1	TGCAGTGCTTTACGGTCTGACTGGGAGCATTTT	CSALRSDWEHF
15	TRBJ2-1	NA	NA	TRBV19	TGTGCCAGTAGTATGGGCAGGGGAGCCTACAATGAGCAGTTCTTC	CASSMGRGAYNEQFF
13	TRBJ2-7	many	NA	TRBV6-1	TGTGCCAGCAGTGAAGCGATCGTCTACGAGCAGTACTTC	CASSEAIVYEQYF
12	TRBJ2-3	few	NA	TRBV6-2/TRBV6-3	TGTGCCAGCAGTTACCGAGGAGTCGCGCAGTATTTT	CASSYRGVAQYF
14	TRBJ2-7	few	NA	TRBV21-1	TGTGCCAGCAGCAAAGCCGGCAGGGAGTGGGAGCAGTACTTC	CASSKAGREWEQYF
15	TRBJ1-4	many	NA	TRBV7-9	TGTGCCAGCAGCCGTCCGGGACAAGGAAATGAAAAACTGTTTTTT	CASSRPGQGNEKLFF
11	TRBJ2-7	few	NA	TRBV5-5	TGTGCCAGCATCGATAGGACAGCGCAGTACTTC	CASIDRTAQYF
13	TRBJ2-1	few	NA	TRBV24-1	TGTGCCACCGGGGGTGTCGGGAGCGATGAGCAGTTCTTC	CATGGVGSDEQFF
12	TRBJ2-5	NA	NA	TRBV7-9	TGTGCCAGCACCTCGGTAGAGGGGACCCAGTACTTC	CASTSVEGTQYF
15	TRBJ2-5	NA	TRBD2	TRBV9	TGTGCCAGCAGCTCGGGACTAGCCAAATGGGAGACCCAGTACTTC	CASSSGLAKWETQYF
14	TRBJ1-1	many	NA	TRBV30	TGTGCCTGGAGTACTTCCGGGATGAACACTGAAGCTTTCTTT	CAWSTSGMNTEAFF
16	TRBJ1-6	many	TRBD1	TRBV6-6	TGTGCCAGCGAGAGCAGGGGGCGATCAATAAATTCACCCCTCCACTTT	CASESRGRSINSPLHF
13	TRBJ1-2	many	NA	TRBV20-1	TGCAGTGCTAGACAGGGGAGTGGCTATGGCTACACCTTC	CSARQGSGYGYTF